The clone carrying this T cell receptor beta chain was seen only a few times. Its matching antigen is unknown. This specimen comes from a study of graft-versus-host responses after intestinal transplantation. Study at large: Among the recipients, all got anti-thymocyte globulin induction and then tacrolimus and steroids for around 3 years. Study-level findings and limits: Recipient marrow held GvH clones, some first seen in ileum or blood. Early post-transplant HvG declines were associated with peak circulating GvH clone levels.

Per the germline V gene, CDR1 is SGDLS and CDR2 is YYNGEE. The ends lost 2 bases at V and 4 bases at J; junction bases unmatched: 6. This CDR3 is 15 amino acids long. The assay was immunoSEQ multiplex PCR, and TCRdb's table has in-frame clones only and misses some. The sample has approximately 70,000 clones; more than 80% are singletons. This receptor was obtained from a human donor who received an intestinal transplant. This chain joins TRBV9 and TRBJ1-5, with 7 bases matching TRBD1. Sequenced here: unstimulated CD8+ T cells sorted from spleen or lymph node cells, sampled before intestinal transplant. The CDR3 reads CASSVEGTVNQPQHF. CDR3 DNA sequence: TGTGCCAGCAGCGTCGAAGGGACAGTAAATCAGCCCCAGCATTTT.